This record concerns one T cell receptor (beta chain) sequence. The entry originates in a study of blood T cell repertoires in COVID-19. Background on the study: Some COVID-19 samples were acute and others convalescent; all came from the United States, Italy and Spain. The cDNA or gDNA used as material had been derived from T cells, B-cell-depleted T cells, or PBMCs.

Original processing notes: Reference gene primer amplification in the assay estimated nucleated cell counts. Profiling relied on immunoSEQ multiplex PCR, and the TCRdb table lists in-frame clones only, not all of them. That table supplies the V and J calls and clone size; D and trimming were determined from the DNA. The table records under 250,000 clones, roughly nine tenths of them present only once. Cohort placement rested on clinical history that participants reported themselves. The CDR3 extends over 16 amino acids. V shed 3 bases and J 5 bases; nucleotides not matched to a gene: 8. Germline-derived CDR1 and CDR2 are MGHDK and SYGVNS.

This receptor was identified in a man aged 30 to 45 who had recovered from COVID-19. The chain uses TRBV25-1 and TRBJ2-1, with 9 bases fitting TRBD1. Sequencing input: PBMCs or T cells enriched from blood (not recorded which). The CDR3 loop is CASSDWGQGVHNEQFF. In DNA, the CDR3 is TGTGCCAGCAGTGATTGGGGACAGGGAGTCCACAATGAGCAGTTCTTC. Drawing the rest from reference TRBV25-1 and TRBJ2-1, the complete variable domain is EADIYQTPRYLVIGTGKKITLECSQTMGHDKMYWYQQDPGMELHLIHYSYGVNSTEKGDLSSESTVSRIRTEHFPLTLESARPSHTSQYLCASSDWGQGVHNEQFFGPGTRLTVL.